One and the same sample provided the 13 T cell receptor beta chains below, sequenced in a study of cytomegalovirus exposure and HLA in healthy donors. Measured with immunoSEQ multiplex PCR; TCRdb has only the in-frame clones, and not every one. The sample gives some 190,000 clones, more than 70% of which show up once; roughly 1.5% is in the top ten. The specimen sequenced was PBMCs. The receptor source for this set is a woman under 30 in good health and CMV-seronegative.

This clone has a handful of counts. The J gene is TRBJ2-1, the V gene TRBV7-3; unclear D gene. V gave up 2 bases and J gave up 6 bases, with 8 bases separating them. This CDR3 is built from 13 residues. Germline CDR1 and CDR2: SGHTA and FQGTGA. The CDR3 region is CASSLGRFNEQFF. Here the CDR3 DNA reads TGTGCCAGCAGCTTAGGGCGCTTCAATGAGCAGTTCTTC.

J is TRBJ2-7 and V is TRBV11-2; 8 nucleotides line up with TRBD2. Germline V gene data show CDR1 as SGHAT and CDR2 as FQNNGV. This CDR3 has 18 amino acids. V dropped 4 bases and J dropped 3; count of bases not matched to a gene: 17. The CDR3 sequence: CASSSLRTGTSIRYEQYF. CDR3 in DNA: TGTGCCAGCAGCTCTCTCAGGACCGGGACTAGTATTCGCTACGAGCAGTACTTC.

The chain is built from TRBV4-1 and TRBJ2-2; TRBD2 is a possible D gene (5 bases). Trimming shortened V by 2 bases and J by 5 bases, and 12 bases separated the two germline ends. CDR3 length: 15 amino acids. Germline V CDR1 and CDR2: MGHRA, YSYEKL. The CDR3 region is CASSQSVSGTGELFF. In DNA, the CDR3 is TGCGCCAGCAGCCAAAGCGTATCGGGAACCGGGGAGCTGTTTTTT.

The DNA for the CDR3 is TGTGCCAGCAACGACCCGGGACAGGGGACTGAAGCTTTCTTT. It yields the protein CASNDPGQGTEAFF. The genes are TRBV7-9 and TRBJ1-1; 10 bases are a match to TRBD1. V was clipped by 7 bases and J by 5 bases; unmatched bases: 7. The CDR3 length is 14 residues. Germline CDR1 and CDR2: SEHNR and FQNEAQ (reference sequence).

The genes are TRBV4-1 and TRBJ2-2, with 9 positions matching TRBD2. The CDR3 length is 18 residues. V shed 0 bases, J shed 1 base, and the junction held 6 bases outside the gene matches. Germline-derived CDR1 and CDR2 are MGHRA and YSYEKL. CDR3 amino acids: CASSQDPLAGQNTGELFF. CDR3 DNA: TGCGCCAGCAGCCAAGATCCCCTAGCGGGGCAGAACACCGGGGAGCTGTTTTTT.

The chain is built from TRBV5-1 and TRBJ2-7; D might be TRBD2 (6 bases). CDR1 and CDR2 from the germline V gene are SGHRS and YFSETQ. Trimming cost V 0 bases and J 1 base, with 11 bases left between them. This CDR3 has 15 residues. The CDR3 DNA reads TGCGCCAGCAGCTTGGTGGAGGGGAGGTCCTACGAGCAGTACTTC. Its translation is CASSLVEGRSYEQYF.

The V call is TRBV10-1, the J call TRBJ2-1; D possibly corresponds to TRBD2 (6 bases). CDR1 and CDR2 from the germline V gene are WNHNN and SYGVQD (reference sequence). The V end was cut by 6 bases, the J end by 3 bases, with 15 bases between. CDR3 size: 15 residues. The CDR3 DNA follows: TGCGCCAGCAGCGGAGGGACGGAGGACTACAATGAGCAGTTCTTC. Its protein is CASSGGTEDYNEQFF.

The table lists this clone with a few counts. This rearrangement joins TRBV13 to TRBJ1-1, with D uncertain. Germline CDR1 and CDR2: PRHDT and FYEKMQ (reference sequence). CDR3 size: 16 residues. V lost 5 bases and J 4 bases, leaving 20 bases between the germline ends. The CDR3 sequence is CASSLKLGSQITEAFF. The CDR3 DNA is TGTGCCAGCAGCCTCAAATTGGGGAGCCAAATCACTGAAGCTTTCTTT.

The chain links TRBV29-1 to TRBJ2-5, with D maybe TRBD2 (6 bases). Per the germline V gene, CDR1 is SQVTM and CDR2 is ANQGSEA. V lost 4 bases to trimming and J lost 2 bases, with 11 bases between them. The CDR3 is 13 residues long. The CDR3 DNA reads TGCAGCGTTGGATTAGCGGATCAAGAGACCCAGTACTTC. Protein product: CSVGLADQETQYF.

This clone was seen a single time. The chain couples TRBV7-8 to TRBJ2-7, with 13 bases lining up with TRBD2. The CDR3 sequence is 15 residues long. CDR1 SGHVS and CDR2 FQNEAQ come from the germline V gene. With V trimmed by 5 bases and J by 6 bases, 7 bases remained unmatched. Here the CDR3 reads CASSQGLAGVSEQYF. CDR3 bases: TGTGCCAGCAGCCAAGGACTAGCGGGAGTTTCCGAGCAGTACTTC.

The chain is built from TRBV5-1 and TRBJ2-1, with no clear D. This CDR3 contains 13 residues. V lost 4 bases to trimming and J lost 2 bases, with 7 bases between them. In germline, CDR1 is SGHRS, CDR2 YFSETQ. The CDR3 here is CASSRSTYNEQFF. CDR3 sequence (DNA): TGCGCCAGCAGCCGTAGTACCTACAATGAGCAGTTCTTC.

The V and J genes are TRBV18 and TRBJ2-7; 10 positions agree with TRBD1. Trimming removed 3 bases from V and 5 bases from J; junction bases left unmatched: 4. Germline CDR1 KGHSH, CDR2 LQKENI. CDR3 length: 14 residues. Written as DNA, the CDR3 is TGTGCCAGCTCACCTACTGGGACAGGGGACGAGCAGTACTTC. Translation gives CASSPTGTGDEQYF.

This chain uses TRBV30 with TRBJ1-2; D is unclear. Germline V gives CDR1 GTSNPN, CDR2 SVGIG (reference sequence). With 0 bases removed from V and 9 bases from J, the gap between germline ends came to 14 bases. This CDR3 comprises 13 residues. This CDR3 is CAWSVRSAGSYTF. CDR3 nucleotide sequence: TGTGCCTGGAGTGTGAGGTCAGCCGGGAGCTACACCTTC.